One T cell receptor beta chain is described in this entry. The data derive from a study of T cells in Graves' hyperthyroidism and ophthalmopathy. Germline V lookup: CDR1 MDHEN, CDR2 SYDVKM. The CDR3 length is 15 residues. The germline V and J ends were trimmed by 8 bases and 4 bases, with 19 bases remaining between them. Amplification targeted TCR beta CDR3 regions from RNA transcripts. The TCR CDR3 first-round RT-PCR relied on the HTBI primer set. TCRdb reprocessed the multiplex PCR reads via MiXCR and lists one record per CDR3 protein. The data hold 400,000 to 500,000 distinct CDR3 sequences, with around 15% observed a single time.

The chain links TRBV28 to TRBJ2-3, with D perhaps TRBD1 or TRBD2 (5 bases each). The sample was blood. This clonotype originated in a woman aged 18 to 35 with Graves' hyperthyroidism. For the CDR3, the DNA is TGTGCCAGCGGACCTCAGGGACGCGAGCCAGATACGCAGTATTTT. This gives the protein CASGPQGREPDTQYF.